The rows below give T cell receptor beta chains drawn from one sample of a study of control samples from healthy donors and cancer patients. The table came from immunoSEQ multiplex PCR; TCRdb's copy has only in-frame clones and leaves some out. The sample contains 150,000 to 200,000 clones, around 95% of which appear only once. Sequenced: blood. These TCRs come from a woman aged 60-75 years in good health. CDR3s include the opening cysteine and the closing phenylalanine or tryptophan. Each record gives: clone size, J gene, V gene, D gene, CDR3 DNA, CDR3 protein. D genes are given only for firm matches. The listing skips clone size in some rows; elsewhere it reads once, few, many or a size class.

- TRBJ1-6 TRBV5-1 TRBD1 TGCGCCAGCAGCTTGGACAGGGGTAGGGATTCACCCCTCCACTTT CASSLDRGRDSPLHF
- TRBJ2-7 TRBV4-3 TRBD1 TGCGCCAGCAGCCAAACCGGACAGGGGGACTACGAGCAGTACTTC CASSQTGQGDYEQYF
- TRBJ2-7 TRBV27 - TGTGCCAGCAGTTTCAGACAGGCCTACGAGCAGTACTTC CASSFRQAYEQYF
once TRBJ1-4 TRBV29-1 TRBD1 TGCAGCGCGAGGACGGGGGACAGGGGAATGAAACTGTTTTTT CSARTGDRGMKLFF
few TRBJ2-7 TRBV7-9 - TGTGCCAGCAGCTTACAAACAGGGCAGGAGGAGTACTTC CASSLQTGQEEYF
- TRBJ1-1 TRBV19 - TGTGCCAGTAGTATCGGGGGAACAGGGCTCACTGAAGCTTTCTTT CASSIGGTGLTEAFF
- TRBJ1-6 TRBV2 - TGTGCCAGCAGTGTCGGGTTAAGGGGCTCCTATAATTCACCCCTCCACTTT CASSVGLRGSYNSPLHF
- TRBJ2-3 TRBV9 - TGTGCCAGCAGCACACGGGCCTGGGGCACAGATACGCAGTATTTT CASSTRAWGTDTQYF
few TRBJ1-1 TRBV4-1 - TGCGCCAGCCGGGAAGGGGGTGGAATGAACACTGAAGCTTTCTTT CASREGGGMNTEAFF
once TRBJ2-3 TRBV11-2 TRBD2 TGTGCCAGCAGCGCGAGCGGGGGGGCAGATACGCAGTATTTT CASSASGGADTQYF
- TRBJ1-2 TRBV28 TRBD1 TGTGCCAGCAGTGTGACAGGGAAATCCACCTTC CASSVTGKSTF
- TRBJ1-1 TRBV2 - TGTGCCAGCAGTACGCGACAGTCCGAAGCTTTCTTT CASSTRQSEAFF
- TRBJ2-2 TRBV9 TRBD2 TGTGCCAGCAGCGTTAGCGGGGCCGCCGGGGAGCTGTTTTTT CASSVSGAAGELFF
- TRBJ1-2 TRBV7-2 - TGTGCCAGCAGCTTTGTCACGGATAACTATGGCTACACCTTC CASSFVTDNYGYTF
- TRBJ1-5 TRBV6-5 - TGTGCCAGCAGTTACTCGGGTAGGGGGTCCCAGCCCCAGCATTTT CASSYSGRGSQPQHF
few TRBJ2-7 TRBV28 - TGTGCCAGCAGTGGGGGGGGGCTCTGGGGCGACGAGCAGTACTTC CASSGGGLWGDEQYF
- TRBJ1-1 TRBV5-4 - TGTGCCAGCAGCTTGGCGGGACGGAAGAACACTGAAGCTTTCTTT CASSLAGRKNTEAFF
- TRBJ2-3 TRBV10-3 TRBD2 TGTGCCATCAGTGGGCTAGCGGGGGGCACAGATACGCAGTATTTT CAISGLAGGTDTQYF